A selection of T cell receptor beta chains follows, all from one sample in a study of shared clonotypes between healthy human individuals. Using immunoSEQ multiplex PCR, the repertoire was profiled, and TCRdb retains in-frame clones only, with some absent. The table includes around 2,000,000 clones, 90% to 95% detected once. Sequences were obtained from naive CD8+ T cells from PBMCs. The receptors stem from a man between 18 and 29 years old in good health. Some clones in this sample may be carry-over from other donors' samples. Both conserved end residues are part of each CDR3. The D gene is left open where the match is weak. Clone size is stated in some rows and not others, as once, few, many or a class when expanded.

>TRBV15|-|TRBJ1-5|once|15
TGTGCCACCAGCAGAGATGTCGGCCCAGGGGAGCCCCAGCATTTT
CATSRDVGPGEPQHF
>TRBV7-6|TRBD1|TRBJ2-7|-|14
TGTGCCAGCAGCGGCCGGGACAGGGTCTACGAGCAGTACTTC
CASSGRDRVYEQYF
>TRBV4-1|-|TRBJ1-5|-|16
TGCGCCAGCAGCCAAGAAGGGGGGAGAGGGAGTCAGCCCCAGCATTTT
CASSQEGGRGSQPQHF
>TRBV7-3|TRBD2|TRBJ2-2|once|17
TGTGCCAGCAGCTTAACAGAAGGACTAGCAGCGTCCGGGGAGCTGTTTTTT
CASSLTEGLAASGELFF
>TRBV6-1|TRBD2|TRBJ2-3|-|16
TGTGCCAGCAGCGAAATATGGCGGGAGGACACAGATACGCAGTATTTT
CASSEIWREDTDTQYF
>TRBV27|-|TRBJ2-3|-|16
TGTGCCAGCAGTCCGTCGACCGGGGCAGGCACAGATACGCAGTATTTT
CASSPSTGAGTDTQYF
>TRBV29-1|TRBD1|TRBJ2-7|-|12
TGCAGCGTTAAGACAGGGGCCTACGAGCAGTACTTC
CSVKTGAYEQYF
>TRBV5-5|TRBD2|TRBJ2-2|-|17
TGTGCCAGCAGCTCACCGCCGGGGAGCGCGGGAGAAGGGGAGCTGTTTTTT
CASSSPPGSAGEGELFF
>TRBV10-2|TRBD2|TRBJ2-7|-|16
TGCGCCAGCGGGACTAGCGGTTTTAGGAGCTCCTACGAGCAGTACTTC
CASGTSGFRSSYEQYF
>TRBV7-9|TRBD2|TRBJ2-1|-|16
TGTGCCAGCAGCTCACAAGCGGGAGGATGGTACAATGAGCAGTTCTTC
CASSSQAGGWYNEQFF
>TRBV19|TRBD2|TRBJ2-4|-|17
TGTGCCAGTAGTATTGATCGGGAGGGAGGGCCCGGAAACATTCAGTACTTC
CASSIDREGGPGNIQYF
>TRBV5-5|TRBD1|TRBJ2-7|-|12
TGTGCCAGCAGCTTTGACAGGGGCTATCAGTACTTC
CASSFDRGYQYF
>TRBV7-9|-|TRBJ1-2|once|16
TGTGCCAGCAGCTCGGATAGGGGTGGAGGTAACTATGGCTACACCTTC
CASSSDRGGGNYGYTF
>TRBV2|-|TRBJ2-1|-|13
TGTGCCAGCAGTGAAGGCGGCGACGATGAGCAGTTCTTC
CASSEGGDDEQFF
>TRBV27|TRBD1|TRBJ2-7|once|13
TGTGCCAGCAGTATCCAGGGGGATTACGAGCAGTACTTC
CASSIQGDYEQYF
>TRBV19|-|TRBJ2-2|-|17
TGTGCCAGTAGCCCTATATTTGATACCCGGGGCACCGGGGAGCTGTTTTTT
CASSPIFDTRGTGELFF
>TRBV4-2|TRBD2|TRBJ2-3|once|18
TGTGCCAGCAGCCAAGATATTTGGCGGGAGGAAGGTTCAGATACGCAGTATTTT
CASSQDIWREEGSDTQYF
>TRBV9|TRBD2|TRBJ2-1|-|17
TGTGCCAGCAGCCCGCCTGGGGGCGGGAGGGCCTTAGATGAGCAGTTCTTC
CASSPPGGGRALDEQFF
>TRBV2|TRBD2|TRBJ2-3|-|15
TGTGCCTTAGAGCGGGAGGTGCAGAGCACAGATACGCAGTATTTT
CALEREVQSTDTQYF
>TRBV29-1|-|TRBJ1-1|-|11
TGCAGCGGGACGGTGAACACTGAAGCTTTCTTT
CSGTVNTEAFF
>TRBV27|-|TRBJ2-1|-|14
TGTGCCAGCAGGTGGTCTAGCAGTTACAATGAGCAGTTCTTC
CASRWSSSYNEQFF
>TRBV5-6|TRBD2|TRBJ2-7|-|19
TGTGCCAGCAGCCGATTTATTTATTTAGCGGGAGAAAGTAGTTACGAGCAGTACTTC
CASSRFIYLAGESSYEQYF
>TRBV2|TRBD1|TRBJ1-6|-|14
TGTGCCAGCAGTGAATACAGGGGGCAGTCACCCCTCCACTTT
CASSEYRGQSPLHF
>TRBV7-9|-|TRBJ2-3|-|12
TGTGCCAGCAGCTCCCTCCTAGATACGCAGTATTTT
CASSSLLDTQYF
>TRBV27|-|TRBJ2-2|-|14
TGTGCCAGCAGTCCCCGGTCGAACACCGGGGAGCTGTTTTTT
CASSPRSNTGELFF
>TRBV2|-|TRBJ1-4|-|14
TGTGCCAGCAGTGAAGCAGGGACCCCCTCTTTGGTGTTTTTT
CASSEAGTPSLVFF
>TRBV29-1|TRBD2|TRBJ2-2|-|19
TGCAGCGTTGAAGATGTGGATATGACTAGCGGGAGTCTAACCGGGGAGCTGTTTTTT
CSVEDVDMTSGSLTGELFF
>TRBV7-2|TRBD1|TRBJ1-4|once|15
TGTGCCAGCAGCTTAGGGACAGGGGCGAATGAAAAACTGTTTTTT
CASSLGTGANEKLFF
>TRBV2|-|TRBJ2-1|-|14
TGTGCCAGCAGTGAAGGTGCTAGAGTCAATGAGCAGTTCTTC
CASSEGARVNEQFF
>TRBV27|-|TRBJ1-3|-|16
TGTGCCAGCAGTTTAGGACCCGAGAGCTCTGGAAACACCATATATTTT
CASSLGPESSGNTIYF
>TRBV27|TRBD1|TRBJ1-1|-|14
TGTGCCAGCGGAGGGACAGGGATTATTGAGGCAGCTTTCTTT
CASGGTGIIEAAFF
>TRBV6-1|-|TRBJ2-4|-|15
TGTGCCAGCATTAATCAGGGATTAGCCAAAAACATTCAGTACTTC
CASINQGLAKNIQYF
>TRBV27|-|TRBJ2-1|-|16
TGTGCCAGCACCTCTCCCCGGGCAAGCTCCTACAATGAGCAGTTCTTC
CASTSPRASSYNEQFF
>TRBV30|-|TRBJ1-2|-|12
TGTACCTGGAGTGTTGGGGGCAATGGCTACACCTTC
CTWSVGGNGYTF
>TRBV19|-|TRBJ2-2|-|15
TGTGCCAGCTTTAGACCTGGGGGGACCACCGGGGAGCTGTTTTTT
CASFRPGGTTGELFF
>TRBV11-2|-|TRBJ2-2|-|16
TGTGCCAGCAGCTTATATTCCCGGCTGAACACCGGGGAGCTGTTTTTT
CASSLYSRLNTGELFF
>TRBV5-5|TRBD1|TRBJ2-7|-|15
TGTGCCAGCAGCTCGGGGACAGGGGTTCCCTACGAGCAGTACTTC
CASSSGTGVPYEQYF
>TRBV6-5|TRBD2|TRBJ2-3|-|15
TGTGCCACCATGGGACTAGCGGGAGCGACAGATACGCAGTATTTT
CATMGLAGATDTQYF